This T cell receptor (beta chain) was obtained from a study of blood T cell repertoires in COVID-19 (dated by TCRdb to 2018 to 2020). About the study as a whole: Samples covering the acute and convalescent phases of COVID-19 were provided by collaborators in the United States, Italy and Spain. The prospective study material was composed of cDNA or gDNA derived from T cells, B-cell-depleted T cells, or PBMCs. Deeply sampled blood TCRbeta repertoires from subjects exposed to, actively infected with, or recovered from COVID-19 were included in the dataset. A freely available public database, intended as a resource for researchers studying the immune response to SARS-CoV-2, is where the repertoires were released. The samples were drawn from the first 160 participants of the ongoing ImmuneRACE study and from some 1,300 subjects provided by 6 global collaborators. A de-identified subject ID, COVID-19 status, age in years and sex were almost always included in the sample metadata. HLA class I and class II types, where available, came from metadata supplied by the sample provider rather than from assay-based typing. Results and caveats for the whole study, not just this receptor: The amount of clinical and demographic metadata varied by source and participant and was provided uncurated.

A note on this clone: Its antigen is still unknown. No base quality values were provided; no much bigger clone lies one nucleotide off.

TCRbeta CDR3 regions were amplified from genomic DNA by means of the immunoSEQ Assay, a bias-controlled multiplex PCR. Per the original workflow: Within the assay, amplification of reference gene primers was used to estimate how many nucleated cells each sample contained. To quantify the absolute abundance of each unique TCRbeta CDR3 rearrangement, sequence reads were collapsed and filtered. For each sample, productive Simpson clonality was calculated as the square root of Simpson's diversity index over productive rearrangements. Drawn from immuneACCESS, this table holds only the in-frame rearrangements with V and J called that TCRdb kept. Clones are partly lost; checked studies trace under half to an unresolved V gene and leave the rest unexplained. D and trimming were read from the DNA, whereas the V and J calls and clone size are those reported in that table. The sample table records 300,000 to 450,000 clones; over 75% of these occur just once. Of the sample, 0.9% to 1.1% falls within the top ten clones.

Trimming costs V 3 bases and J 3 bases, and their ends lie 17 bases apart. Taken from the germline V gene, the CDR1 and CDR2 loops are SQVTM and ANQGSEA. The CDR3 goes from the cysteine to the phenylalanine over 15 residues. The retained sequence is limited to the CDR3, 45 bases, with the frame set at the first base. Participants in the prospective study were enrolled through a virtual design, were aged roughly 18 to 100 years, and lived in under 25 United States geographic areas. Cohort assignment in the prospective study relied on participant-reported clinical history from a screening survey and a study questionnaire. ImmuneRACE Cohort 3 recovered participants were defined by two consecutive negative NP/OP PCR tests, healthcare professional clearance, or symptom resolution. In the prospective study, mobile phlebotomists collected whole blood, serum and a nasopharyngeal or oropharyngeal swab from each participant. Additional blood draws and questionnaires over an approximately 2-month period could optionally be provided by prospective study participants. Before DNA extraction, blood samples from the prospective study were shipped at room temperature or frozen.

The sequenced sample was PBMCs or T cells enriched from blood (not recorded which). The receptor was derived from a man between 18 and 35 years old who had recovered from COVID-19. The sequence joins TRBV29-1 to TRBJ1-2; no D gene can be assigned with confidence. The DNA reads as follows: TGCAGCGTTGACGTAGTGAGGGATACCGACTATGGCTACACCTTC. Its product reads: CSVDVVRDTDYGYTF.